The 25 T cell receptor beta chains below all came from one sample that was sequenced in a study of early T cells in non-severe SARS-CoV-2 infection. TCRdb passed the 5' RACE reads through MiXCR, listing each CDR3 protein once. This sample has 100,000 to 150,000 distinct CDR3 sequences, with about 15% found just once. Sequences were obtained from whole blood. These TCRs come from an adult who was a healthcare worker with PCR-confirmed SARS-CoV-2 infection or an uninfected control (not recorded which).

This chain links TRBV6-1 with TRBJ1-5; D call uncertain. The V and J ends lost 1 base and 0 bases respectively, with 16 bases between them. The germline V gene has CDR1 MNHNS and CDR2 SASEGT. The CDR3 has 18 residues. The DNA of the CDR3 is TGTGCCAGCAGTGAAGTGCCATCGGTTGGGTATAGCAATCAGCCCCAGCATTTT. Its protein is CASSEVPSVGYSNQPQHF.

Turning to this clonotype: A read error may be the cause here, since a much bigger clone is one base away. Without the conserved terminal phenylalanine or tryptophan, this CDR3 likely stems from a read error. The chain uses TRBV5-5 and TRBJ1-2; D may be TRBD1 (5 bases). From germline, CDR1 is SGHKS and CDR2 YYEKEE (reference sequence). The V end was cut by 3 bases, the J end by 4 bases, with 10 bases between. The CDR3 runs to 13 residues. CDR3 amino acids: CASSSGDGYGYTS. CDR3 sequence (DNA): TGTGCCAGCAGCTCTGGGGACGGCTATGGCTACACCTCC.

The sample holds many counts of this clonotype. The genes are TRBV28 and TRBJ2-2, with a tentative D call TRBD1 (7 bases). Trimming took off 11 bases at V and 3 bases at J, with 16 bases between the two ends. The CDR3 covers 14 residues. CDR1 is MDHEN and CDR2 is SYDVKM in the germline V gene. CDR3 nucleotide sequence: TGTGCCGGAAAGCAGGGGGGAGACACCGGGGAGCTGTTTTTT. Translating gives CAGKQGGDTGELFF.

V gene TRBV6-4 combines with J gene TRBJ1-1; D gene unclear. CDR1 is MRHNA and CDR2 is SNTAGT in the germline V gene. The length of the CDR3 is 13 residues. With 2 bases removed from V and 0 bases from J, the gap between germline ends came to 4 bases. The CDR3 region is CASSDSLNTEAFF. The CDR3 DNA follows: TGTGCCAGCAGTGACAGCCTGAACACTGAAGCTTTCTTT.

V gene TRBV5-4 combines with J gene TRBJ1-1; tentatively, D is TRBD1 (5 bases). The germline gives CDR1 SGHNT, CDR2 YYREEE (reference sequence). V gave up 5 bases and J gave up 5 bases, with 13 bases separating them. This CDR3 spans 13 amino acids. CDR3 amino acids: CASREGRRTEAFF. The CDR3 DNA sequence: TGTGCCAGCAGGGAGGGGAGAAGGACTGAAGCTTTCTTT.

The chain has TRBV2 and TRBJ2-3, with 8 nucleotides matching TRBD2. This CDR3 has 14 residues. The germline gives CDR1 SNHLY, CDR2 FYNNEI. The trim removed 7 bases at V and 6 bases at J, leaving 9 bases unmatched. CDR3 nucleotide sequence: TGTGCCAGCAAAGCAGGGACTAGTGGCGATACGCAGTATTTT. The encoded protein is CASKAGTSGDTQYF.

The gene calls are TRBV20-1 and TRBJ2-2, with D unresolved. V was trimmed by 3 bases and J by 1 base, leaving 9 bases between them. CDR3 length: 14 amino acids. The germline V gene has CDR1 DFQATT and CDR2 SNEGSKA (reference sequence). In DNA form, the CDR3 reads TGCAGTGCTAGCGGTCACCAGAACACCGGGGAGCTGTTTTTT. This translates into CSASGHQNTGELFF.

This clonotype was detected only a few times. The chain joins TRBV24-1 to TRBJ1-3, with D perhaps TRBD1 (5 bases). Germline CDR1 and CDR2: KGHDR and SFDVKD. Trimming left V 2 bases short and J 0 bases short, with 16 bases between. There are 18 residues in the CDR3. The CDR3 DNA sequence: TGTGCCACCAGTGATTCCTCGGACGGGGCAATCTCTGGAAACACCATATATTTT. Its protein product is CATSDSSDGAISGNTIYF.

CDR3 DNA sequence: TGTGCCAGCAGCGTAGGTCCCGGAGGTGAGCAGTTCTTC. As protein: CASSVGPGGEQFF. The rearrangement links TRBV9 to TRBJ2-1; D may be TRBD2 (5 bases). Germline assignment: CDR1 SGDLS and CDR2 YYNGEE. Deletions cut 0 bases from V and 9 bases from J, with 10 bases between. This CDR3 region has 13 residues.

This clonotype was seen a handful of times. The rearrangement uses TRBV9 and TRBJ1-4; possible D gene TRBD1, 5 bases. Germline V gene sequence: CDR1 SGDLS, CDR2 YYNGEE. CDR3 length: 14 amino acids. V was clipped by 3 bases and J by 2 bases, with 8 bases between them. As DNA, the CDR3 is TGTGCCAGCAGCGAAGGGGCGACTAATGAAAAACTGTTTTTT. This codes for CASSEGATNEKLFF.

This clonotype was counted a few times. V and J are TRBV20-1 and TRBJ1-2; D is unclear. The CDR3 is 11 residues long. V dropped 2 bases and J dropped 5 bases, with 6 bases sitting between them. Germline CDR1 reads DFQATT; CDR2 reads SNEGSKA (reference sequence). The CDR3 DNA follows: TGCAGTGCTAGATCGGTTTATGGCTACACCTTC. It specifies CSARSVYGYTF.

The chain combines TRBV7-2 with TRBJ2-1, with 9 bases that match TRBD1. V shed 3 bases and J 3 bases; nucleotides not matched to a gene: 3. The CDR3 is 15 amino acids. CDR1 and CDR2 (germline): SGHTA, FQGNSA. CDR3 in DNA: TGTGCCAGCAGCTTCCAGACAGGGGGCTACAATGAGCAGTTCTTC. Its translation is CASSFQTGGYNEQFF.

This clonotype was seen more than once but under ten times. The V gene is TRBV29-1, the J gene TRBJ1-1; D remains ambiguous. This CDR3 is built from 13 residues. The germline V gene encodes CDR1 SQVTM and CDR2 ANQGSEA. Trimming took 4 bases from V and 1 from J, leaving 10 bases between them. The CDR3 loop reads CSVVVTPNTEAFF. The CDR3 DNA is TGCAGCGTTGTAGTGACACCGAACACTGAAGCTTTCTTT.

Only a few counts were recorded for this clonotype. A read error may account for a junction end that differs from germline. In DNA, the CDR3 is TGTGCCAGCAGGTCCTCTATGAACACTGAAGTTTTCTTT. As protein: CASRSSMNTEVFF. J is TRBJ1-1 and V is TRBV3-1; D is unclear. There are 13 residues in the CDR3. From germline, CDR1 is LGHDT and CDR2 YNNKEL (reference sequence).

There are many counts of this clonotype. The chain is built from TRBV12-3 or TRBV12-4 and TRBJ1-1, with D tentatively TRBD1 (6 bases). V was pared by 8 bases and J by 1 base, with 17 bases between. The CDR3 is 15 residues long. CDR3 nucleotide sequence: TGTGCCAGCCGACAGGACAACATAAGGAACACTGAAGCTTTCTTT. It translates to CASRQDNIRNTEAFF.

V is TRBV7-9 and J is TRBJ2-5; possible D gene TRBD1, 5 bases. This CDR3 is 13 amino acids long. V was trimmed by 6 bases and J by 3 bases, leaving 11 bases between them. In germline, CDR1 is SEHNR, CDR2 FQNEAQ (reference sequence). This CDR3 is CASRRDSKETQYF. CDR3 DNA sequence: TGTGCCAGCAGACGCGACAGCAAAGAGACCCAGTACTTC.

CDR3 DNA: TGCAGTGCTAGGAAGACAGGGATGACAGATACGCAGTATTTT. Encoded protein: CSARKTGMTDTQYF. This chain links TRBV20-1 with TRBJ2-3; 7 positions match TRBD1. The junction had 6 bases not matched to a gene; V was cut back by 3 bases and J by 3 bases. CDR1 and CDR2 (germline): DFQATT, SNEGSKA (reference sequence). The CDR3 runs 14 residues.

This clonotype was detected a few times. V gene TRBV4-1 combines with J gene TRBJ2-3, with no clear D. The CDR3 covers 15 residues. Looked up from germline, CDR1 is MGHRA and CDR2 is YSYEKL. The germline V and J ends were trimmed by 2 bases and 6 bases, with 15 bases remaining between them. CDR3 coding DNA: TGCGCCAGCAGCCAAAAAGGGCGAGAGGCGGATACGCAGTATTTT. Protein product: CASSQKGREADTQYF.

In its sample, this clonotype was seen many times. CDR3 in amino acids: CASRTDSYNSPLHF. For the CDR3, the DNA is TGTGCCAGTAGAACAGACTCCTATAATTCACCCCTCCACTTT. The rearrangement joins TRBV19 to TRBJ1-6, with unresolved D. The CDR3 loop spans 14 amino acids. V was trimmed by 6 bases and J by 0 bases, leaving 6 bases between them. Germline CDR1 LNHDA, CDR2 SQIVND (reference sequence).

This clonotype has only a few counts. CDR3 residues: CASRQGLEDYGYTF. CDR3 in DNA: TGCGCCAGCAGGCAAGGACTCGAGGACTATGGCTACACCTTC. This chain connects TRBV5-1 to TRBJ1-2; D is ambiguous. Trimming removed 5 bases from V and 3 bases from J, with 14 bases in between. The CDR3 sequence is 14 residues long. CDR1 is SGHRS, CDR2 YFSETQ, per germline.

This clonotype has at least ten counts. CDR3 DNA: TGTGCCAGCAGCTTGTCCCTAGCGGGGGGAGCCAAAAACATTCAGTACTTC. It translates to CASSLSLAGGAKNIQYF. This chain joins TRBV5-6 and TRBJ2-4; 11 bases fit TRBD2. The CDR3 sequence is 17 residues long. The germline V gene has CDR1 SGHDT and CDR2 YYEEEE. Losses at the gene ends were 1 base for V and 0 bases for J; bases not matched to a gene: 3.

This clonotype was counted between two and nine times. This sequence joins TRBV11-2 and TRBJ1-1; 7 bases are a match to TRBD1. This CDR3 has 14 residues. Trimming at V came to 4 bases and at J to 0 bases, leaving 2 bases not matched to a gene. The V gene's germline CDR1 is SGHAT and CDR2 FQNNGV. The chain's CDR3 is CASSSTGVNTEAFF. The CDR3 nucleotides are TGTGCCAGCAGCTCCACAGGGGTGAACACTGAAGCTTTCTTT. Full variable domain (missing parts from reference TRBV11-2 and TRBJ1-1): EAGVAQSPRYKIIEKRQSVAFWCNPISGHATLYWYQQILGQGPKLLIQFQNNGVVDDSQLPKDRFSAERLKGVDSTLKIQPAKLEDSAVYLCASSSTGVNTEAFFGQGTRLTVV.

This clonotype was picked up a small number of times. This chain joins TRBV4-1 and TRBJ1-2; no clear D gene. The CDR3 length is 16 residues. Trimming shortened V by 2 bases and J by 2 bases, and 15 bases separated the two germline ends. Looked up from germline, CDR1 is MGHRA and CDR2 is YSYEKL. CDR3 coding DNA: TGCGCCAGCAGCCAAAACCCGATTTCAAGGAACTATGGCTACACCTTC. Its translation is CASSQNPISRNYGYTF.

This clonotype was observed a handful of times. The rearrangement joins TRBV6-5 to TRBJ2-5; D is possibly TRBD1 (6 bases). Trimming cost V 5 bases and J 5 bases, with 21 bases left between them. Germline V lookup: CDR1 MNHEY, CDR2 SVGAGI. The CDR3 is made up of 16 amino acids. The CDR3 loop is CASSLSGTRTAETQYF. CDR3 nucleotide sequence: TGTGCCAGCAGTCTCTCCGGGACACGGACCGCCGAGACCCAGTACTTC.

V is TRBV7-8 and J is TRBJ1-6, with 7 bases that match TRBD1. V trimming: 3 bases; J trimming: 9 bases; junction bases outside the gene matches: 11. The CDR3 consists of 16 residues. The germline gives CDR1 SGHVS, CDR2 FQNEAQ. CDR3 protein: CASSLGTGAQASPLHF. In nucleotides, the CDR3 is TGTGCCAGCAGCTTGGGCACAGGGGCGCAGGCTTCACCCCTCCACTTT.